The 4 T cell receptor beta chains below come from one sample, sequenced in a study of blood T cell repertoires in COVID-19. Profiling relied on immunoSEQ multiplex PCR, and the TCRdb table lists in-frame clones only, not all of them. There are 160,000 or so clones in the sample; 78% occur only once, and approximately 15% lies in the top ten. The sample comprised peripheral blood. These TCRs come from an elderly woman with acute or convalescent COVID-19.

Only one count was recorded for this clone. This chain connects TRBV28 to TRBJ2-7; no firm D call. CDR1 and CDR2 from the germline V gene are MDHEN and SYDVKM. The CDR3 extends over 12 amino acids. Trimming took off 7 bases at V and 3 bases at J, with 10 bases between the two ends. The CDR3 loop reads CASKNTFYEQYF. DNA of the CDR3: TGTGCCAGCAAAAACACCTTCTACGAGCAGTACTTC.

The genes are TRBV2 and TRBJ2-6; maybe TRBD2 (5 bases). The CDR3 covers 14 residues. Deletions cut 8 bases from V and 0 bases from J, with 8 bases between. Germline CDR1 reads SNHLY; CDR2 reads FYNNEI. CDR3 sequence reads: CASGRDSGANVLTF. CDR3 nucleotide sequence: TGTGCCAGCGGACGGGACTCTGGGGCCAACGTCCTGACTTTC.

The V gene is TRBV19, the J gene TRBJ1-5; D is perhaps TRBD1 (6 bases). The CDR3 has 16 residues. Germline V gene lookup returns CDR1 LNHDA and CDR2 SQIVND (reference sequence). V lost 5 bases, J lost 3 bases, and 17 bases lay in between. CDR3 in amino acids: CASSPRDKGYNQPQHF. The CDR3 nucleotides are TGTGCCAGTAGTCCTCGGGACAAGGGATACAATCAGCCCCAGCATTTT.

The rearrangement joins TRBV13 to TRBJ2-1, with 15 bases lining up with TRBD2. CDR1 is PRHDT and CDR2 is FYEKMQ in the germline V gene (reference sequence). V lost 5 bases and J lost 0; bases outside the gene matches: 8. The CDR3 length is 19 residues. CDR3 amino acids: CASSKRTSGGDYSYNEQFF. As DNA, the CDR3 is TGTGCCAGCAGCAAGCGGACTAGCGGGGGGGATTACTCCTACAATGAGCAGTTCTTC.